This T cell receptor beta chain is drawn from a study of identical twins. From germline, CDR1 is KGHDR and CDR2 SFDVKD. V was pared by 4 bases and J by 0 bases, with 8 bases of the junction left unmatched. This CDR3 is built from 17 residues. In TCRdb, the 5' RACE reads were re-called with MiXCR into one record per CDR3 protein. The sample holds around 960,000 distinct CDR3 sequences; approximately 13% are singletons and the top ten take about 1.6%. This clonotype was seen repeatedly, ten times or more. This sample also appeared in a second study, on yellow fever vaccine responses in identical twins.

This rearrangement joins TRBV24-1 to TRBJ2-1; TRBD1 matches at 7 bases. The specimen sequenced was PBMCs. The sequence derives from a young woman in good health. Written as DNA, the CDR3 is TGTGCCACCAGTGACCCAAGACAGGGCAGCTCCTACAATGAGCAGTTCTTC. This encodes CATSDPRQGSSYNEQFF.